This paragraph reports one T cell receptor beta chain. The data are from a study of STAT5B mutations in CD4+ large granular lymphocyte leukemia. Study summary: Healthy donors showed HLA-associated enrichment of the CDR3 'QG' motif.

Germline V CDR1 and CDR2: KGHSY, FQNENV. V lost 1 base and J 2 bases, leaving 6 bases between the germline ends. There are 14 residues in the CDR3. Sequenced by immunoSEQ multiplex PCR; TCRdb stores in-frame clones only, minus some. Of 20,000 to 25,000 clones in the sample, approximately 70% were seen once. Specimen: CD4+ T cells from blood buffy coats. The chain has TRBV16 and TRBJ1-5; the D is unclear. This clonotype was obtained from a human donor in good health. CDR3 in amino acids: CASSQFGGNQPQHF. The CDR3 DNA reads TGTGCCAGCAGCCAATTCGGGGGCAATCAGCCCCAGCATTTT.